This T cell receptor beta chain was captured in a study of identical twins. Everyone who gave samples was a healthy Caucasian. With 4 bases removed from V and 4 bases from J, the gap between germline ends came to 7 bases. The germline V gene encodes CDR1 ENHRY and CDR2 SYGVKD. This CDR3 spans 12 amino acids. TCRdb redid the calling of the 5' RACE reads with MiXCR, one entry per CDR3 protein. The repertoire includes around 230,000 distinct CDR3 sequences, approximately 9% of them detected once, and around 5% sits in the top ten. This clonotype occurred many times. The chain links TRBV10-3 to TRBJ1-1; D not resolved. The receptor was isolated from a woman between 18 and 29 years old in good health. The sequencing sample was made of memory (CD45RO+) T cells sorted from blood. Here the CDR3 reads CAISGSFTEAFF. DNA of the CDR3: TGTGCCATCAGTGGATCATTCACTGAAGCTTTCTTT.